What follows are 3 T cell receptor beta chains derived from one specimen sequenced in a study of blood T cells in healthy people across ages. A J-beta primer mix and a sample-barcoded 5' primer were used in a second PCR of roughly 7 to 12 cycles. TCRdb reprocessed the 5' RACE reads via MiXCR and lists one record per CDR3 protein. The sample includes roughly 1.6 million distinct CDR3 sequences, about 32% of them seen just once. The specimen sequenced was blood. These receptors all stem from a woman in her 30s in good health.

Details on this clonotype: This sequence may be a read error, since a much larger clone differs from it by one base. The chain joins TRBV28 to TRBJ2-7; D ambiguous. The CDR3 sequence is 15 residues long. Trimming stripped 8 bases from V and 0 bases from J, with 17 bases between. CDR1 MDHEN and CDR2 SYDVKM come from the germline V gene. CDR3 sequence: CASGLDPQSSYEQYF. The CDR3 nucleotides are TGTGCCAGCGGATTGGACCCCCAGAGCTCCTACGAGCAGTACTTC.

This clonotype has just a few counts. The chain couples TRBV5-1 to TRBJ1-2; D gene uncertain. CDR1 is SGHRS and CDR2 is YFSETQ in the germline V gene. Trimming stripped 0 bases from V and 4 bases from J, with 13 bases between. The CDR3 length is 15 residues. In DNA, the CDR3 is TGCGCCAGCAGCTTGGCCAAAGACGGACGCTATGGCTACACCTTC. Its protein product is CASSLAKDGRYGYTF.

In this sample, this clonotype turned up a few times. V is TRBV27 and J is TRBJ1-4, with D possibly TRBD1 on 5 matching bases. This CDR3 has 15 residues. Trimming took off 4 bases at V and 2 bases at J, with 11 bases between the two ends. Looked up from germline, CDR1 is MNHEY and CDR2 is SMNVEV (reference sequence). CDR3 loop: CASSSTAPTNEKLFF. The DNA for the CDR3 is TGTGCCAGCAGTTCGACAGCCCCGACTAATGAAAAACTGTTTTTT. Using reference TRBV27 and TRBJ1-4 for the parts outside the CDR3, the full variable domain is EAQVTQNPRYLITVTGKKLTVTCSQNMNHEYMSWYRQDPGLGLRQIYYSMNVEVTDKGDVPEGYKVSRKEKRNFPLILESPSPNQTSLYFCASSSTAPTNEKLFFGSGTQLSVL.